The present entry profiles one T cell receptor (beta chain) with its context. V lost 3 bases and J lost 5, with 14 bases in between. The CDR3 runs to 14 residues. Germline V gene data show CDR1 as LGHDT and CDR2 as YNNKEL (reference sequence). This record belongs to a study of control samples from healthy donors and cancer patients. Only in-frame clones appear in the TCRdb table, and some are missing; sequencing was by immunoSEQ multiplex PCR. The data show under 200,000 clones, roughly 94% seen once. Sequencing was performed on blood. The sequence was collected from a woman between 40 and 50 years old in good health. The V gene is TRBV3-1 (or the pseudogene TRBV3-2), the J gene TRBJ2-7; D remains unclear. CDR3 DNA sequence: TGTGCCAGCAGCCATAGGCGATCCGGAGACGAGCAGTACTTC. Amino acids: CASSHRRSGDEQYF.